The present entry profiles one T cell receptor (beta chain) with its context. At the DNA level, this CDR3 is encoded by other sequences in the same sample as well. Sequencing was performed with immunoSEQ multiplex PCR; in TCRdb, only in-frame clones are kept and a portion is missing. The profile shows about 400,000 clones, about 85% of them singletons. V lost 3 bases and J 4 bases, leaving 9 bases between the germline ends. This CDR3 has 12 amino acids. Looked up from germline, CDR1 is SQVTM and CDR2 is ANQGSEA. The sample belongs to a study of blood T cell repertoires in COVID-19. This sequence originates from a woman under 30 with acute COVID-19. The V call is TRBV29-1, the J call TRBJ1-2, with D possibly TRBD1 on 6 matching bases. The sample comprised PBMCs or T cells enriched from blood (not recorded which). The CDR3 here is CSVDAGVYGYTF. DNA of the CDR3: TGCAGCGTTGATGCAGGGGTCTATGGCTACACCTTC.